The 16 T cell receptor beta chains reported below all come from one sample, sequenced in a study of regulatory T cells in long-lasting Graves disease. Time point: newly diagnosed GD, antithyroid drugs for less than 3 months. With RNA extracted from PBMCs as input, the TCR library was made. Researchers made TCR beta libraries by using iRepertoire HTBI primers and running Arm-PCR on CDR3 regions. TCRdb recomputed calls from the multiplex PCR reads with MiXCR, one row per CDR3 protein. The repertoire includes 420,000 or so distinct CDR3 sequences, 16% of them detected once, and 23% sits in the top ten. The data also belong to a second study, concerning T cells in Graves' hyperthyroidism and ophthalmopathy.

This sample comprised peripheral blood mononuclear cells (PBMCs), obtained at new diagnosis, from a patient treated with antithyroid drugs. The receptors were gathered from a woman aged 18-29 years with Graves disease.

The chain employs TRBV6-9 and TRBJ2-3; possible D gene TRBD1, 6 bases. Deletions cut 3 bases from V and 2 bases from J, with 12 bases between. Looked up from germline, CDR1 is MNHGY and CDR2 is SVAAGI. The CDR3 runs 15 residues. CDR3 in DNA: TGTGCCAGCAGTTACTCTACAGGGAACACAGATACGCAGTATTTT. This gives the protein CASSYSTGNTDTQYF.

This clonotype was counted many times. The chain employs TRBV24-1 and TRBJ2-1; 8 nucleotides align to TRBD2. Trimming took 7 bases from V and 5 from J; bases not matched to a gene: 12. Germline V lookup: CDR1 KGHDR, CDR2 SFDVKD. The CDR3 length is 16 residues. The CDR3 is CATRAHGRADNNEQFF. The CDR3 DNA is TGTGCCACCAGAGCGCACGGGAGGGCCGACAACAATGAGCAGTTCTTC.

The sample holds a few counts of this clonotype. V gene TRBV24-1 combines with J gene TRBJ2-1; TRBD1 is a possible D gene (5 bases). Germline V gene sequence: CDR1 KGHDR, CDR2 SFDVKD. CDR3 length equals 16 residues. V shed 2 bases and J shed 0 bases, with 10 bases lying between them. CDR3 DNA sequence: TGTGCCACCAGTGATTCCCAGGGTGACTCCTACAATGAGCAGTTCTTC. This codes for CATSDSQGDSYNEQFF.

The sample holds many counts of this clonotype. The chain employs TRBV28 and TRBJ2-7; D is undetermined. V gave up 7 bases and J gave up 4 bases, with 14 bases separating them. The CDR3 spans 13 residues. CDR1 and CDR2 (germline): MDHEN, SYDVKM. CDR3 region: CASNLGLLYEQYF. The CDR3 region has the DNA TGTGCCAGCAACCTAGGGCTACTTTACGAGCAGTACTTC. The entire variable domain, with the rest obtained from reference TRBV28 and TRBJ2-7, is as follows: DVKVTQSSRYLVKRTGEKVFLECVQDMDHENMFWYRQDPGLGLRLIYFSYDVKMKEKGDIPEGYSVSREKKERFSLILESASTNQTSMYLCASNLGLLYEQYFGPGTRLTVT.

This clonotype occurred a few times. V and J are TRBV6-1 and TRBJ2-7; D remains ambiguous. In germline, CDR1 is MNHNS, CDR2 SASEGT. This CDR3 has 12 residues. V dropped 6 bases and J dropped 5 bases, with 11 bases sitting between them. DNA for the CDR3: TGTGCCAGCAGCGTTCTCGCCCACGAGCAGTACTTC. It is translated as CASSVLAHEQYF.

The chain is built from TRBV6-2 or TRBV6-3 and TRBJ2-1; 7 positions agree with TRBD2. Per germline, CDR1 MNHEY and CDR2 SVGEGT. The CDR3 length is 19 residues. Trimming cost V 0 bases and J 7 bases; bases outside gene matches: 18. CDR3 nucleotide sequence: TGTGCCAGCAGTTACTCGAGGACTAGTTTGGGCACTTTCTTTAATGAGCAGTTCTTC. It yields the protein CASSYSRTSLGTFFNEQFF.

This clonotype appeared many times. V usage is TRBV24-1 and J usage is TRBJ2-3, with 7 nucleotides matching TRBD2. The germline CDR1 and CDR2 sequences are KGHDR and SFDVKD. After removal of 4 bases from V and 1 base from J, the junction contained 4 bases not matched to a gene. The CDR3 runs 15 residues. The CDR3 region is CATSDIGLGTDTQYF. The CDR3 DNA follows: TGTGCCACCAGTGACATAGGACTAGGCACAGATACGCAGTATTTT.

This clonotype turned up a few times. The genes are TRBV20-1 and TRBJ1-5, with a weak D call TRBD1 (5 bases). The CDR3 covers 13 residues. Per germline, CDR1 DFQATT and CDR2 SNEGSKA (reference sequence). Trimming left V 1 base short and J 5 bases short, with 9 bases between. The CDR3 coding sequence is TGCAGTGCTAGAGTGGGGGAGGATCAGCCCCAGCATTTT. It translates to CSARVGEDQPQHF.

This rearrangement joins TRBV5-1 to TRBJ2-2; D gene ambiguous. Trimming left V 0 bases short and J 4 bases short, with 7 bases between. This CDR3 comprises 14 residues. Germline loops: CDR1 SGHRS, CDR2 YFSETQ. CDR3 nucleotide sequence: TGCGCCAGCAGCTTGGGGCAGTTCACCGGGGAGCTGTTTTTT. Translating gives CASSLGQFTGELFF.

This clonotype appeared many times. The genes are TRBV28 and TRBJ2-7; D could derive from TRBD1 or TRBD2 (5 bases each). Between the trimmed V and J ends, which lost 3 bases and 2 bases, there was a span of 14 bases. The germline V gene encodes CDR1 MDHEN and CDR2 SYDVKM. This CDR3 is 15 amino acids long. CDR3 amino acids: CASSLAGTAAYEQYF. CDR3 in DNA: TGTGCCAGCAGTTTGGCCGGGACGGCGGCCTACGAGCAGTACTTC.

This clonotype has ten or more counts. The chain uses TRBV7-2 and TRBJ2-1; TRBD2 is a possible D gene (6 bases). This CDR3 is 18 amino acids long. The germline gives CDR1 SGHTA, CDR2 FQGNSA. V lost 5 bases and J 7 bases, leaving 27 bases between the germline ends. The CDR3 spells CASSPLPAGPAWGNEQFF. For the CDR3, the DNA is TGTGCCAGCAGCCCACTCCCAGCGGGCCCTGCGTGGGGGAATGAGCAGTTCTTC.

This clonotype has ten or more counts. The chain links TRBV6-1 to TRBJ1-1, with D perhaps matching TRBD1 (6 bases). Germline-derived CDR1 and CDR2 are MNHNS and SASEGT. V lost 11 bases, J lost 5 bases, and 27 bases lay in between. The length of the CDR3 is 16 residues. CDR3 coding DNA: TGTGCCGCGTCAGCCCCGCCGCCGGGGGCTGGGACTGAAGCTTTCTTT. It codes for CAASAPPPGAGTEAFF.

There are many counts of this clonotype. The chain employs TRBV2 and TRBJ2-5; D may correspond to TRBD1 or TRBD2 (5 bases each). The CDR3 totals 14 residues. The V end lost 6 bases, the J end lost 7 bases, and 18 bases lay between the germline ends. The germline V gene has CDR1 SNHLY and CDR2 FYNNEI. The CDR3 reads CASRTGTHWGTQYF. CDR3 nucleotides: TGTGCCAGCAGAACCGGGACCCACTGGGGGACCCAGTACTTC.

This clonotype has just a few counts. The rearrangement uses TRBV20-1 and TRBJ2-4; possibly TRBD2 for D (6 bases). With 0 bases removed from V and 11 bases from J, the gap between germline ends came to 11 bases. This CDR3 has 12 residues. The germline CDR1 and CDR2 sequences are DFQATT and SNEGSKA (reference sequence). CDR3 DNA: TGCAGTGCTAGAGAAATTCGGGAGTTTCAGTACTTC. It encodes CSAREIREFQYF.

This clonotype was found many times. The junction shows a germline mismatch at one end, possibly a read error. J is TRBJ2-1 and V is TRBV7-2; 7 bases fit TRBD2. The CDR3 contains 14 residues. CDR1 and CDR2 from the germline V gene are SGHTA and FQGNSA. The CDR3 spells CASSLGTNYNEQFF. The CDR3 coding sequence is TGTGCTAGCAGCTTAGGGACTAACTACAATGAGCAGTTCTTC.

As regards this clonotype: One end of the junction is discordant with germline, which a read error may explain. The chain couples TRBV7-2 to TRBJ2-3; 7 bases are shared with TRBD1. Germline V gene data show CDR1 as SGHTA and CDR2 as FQGNSA. The CDR3 totals 14 residues. CDR3 nucleotides: TGTGCCAGCAGCCAGGGGGTTTCGACAGATATGCAGTATTTT. It translates to CASSQGVSTDMQYF.